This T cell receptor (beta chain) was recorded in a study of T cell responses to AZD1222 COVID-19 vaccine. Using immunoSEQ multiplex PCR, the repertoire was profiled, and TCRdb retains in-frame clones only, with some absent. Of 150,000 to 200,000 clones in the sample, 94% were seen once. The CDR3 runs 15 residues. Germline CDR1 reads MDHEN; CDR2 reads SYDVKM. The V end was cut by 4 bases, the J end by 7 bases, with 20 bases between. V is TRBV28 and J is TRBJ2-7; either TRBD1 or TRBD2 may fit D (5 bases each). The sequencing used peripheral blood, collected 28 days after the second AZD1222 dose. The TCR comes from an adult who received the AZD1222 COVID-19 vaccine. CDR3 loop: CASSSLGTGEDEQYF. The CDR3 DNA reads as TGTGCCAGCAGTTCCTTAGGGACCGGAGAAGATGAGCAGTACTTC.